This TCR beta chain was obtained from a study of shared clonotypes between healthy human individuals. Naive CD8 cells were CD45RO-negative, positively selected for CCR7, excluding terminally differentiated effector memory CD45RA+ cells. The protocol was immunoSEQ multiplex PCR, while the TCRdb copy is restricted to in-frame clones and leaves out a portion. The sample records around 1.9 million clones, 80% to 95% being singletons. V was pared by 3 bases and J by 0 bases, with 18 bases between. The CDR3 runs to 17 residues. Germline V gene lookup returns CDR1 MNHEY and CDR2 SMNVEV (reference sequence).

The gene calls are TRBV27 and TRBJ2-7; D uncertain. The TCR comes from a man aged 18 to 30 in good health. Some clones in this sample may be carry-over from other donors' samples. The specimen sequenced was naive CD8+ T cells from PBMCs. DNA of the CDR3: TGTGCCAGCAGTTTTCAACCGTTTGATCGGAGCTCCTACGAGCAGTACTTC. Protein: CASSFQPFDRSSYEQYF.